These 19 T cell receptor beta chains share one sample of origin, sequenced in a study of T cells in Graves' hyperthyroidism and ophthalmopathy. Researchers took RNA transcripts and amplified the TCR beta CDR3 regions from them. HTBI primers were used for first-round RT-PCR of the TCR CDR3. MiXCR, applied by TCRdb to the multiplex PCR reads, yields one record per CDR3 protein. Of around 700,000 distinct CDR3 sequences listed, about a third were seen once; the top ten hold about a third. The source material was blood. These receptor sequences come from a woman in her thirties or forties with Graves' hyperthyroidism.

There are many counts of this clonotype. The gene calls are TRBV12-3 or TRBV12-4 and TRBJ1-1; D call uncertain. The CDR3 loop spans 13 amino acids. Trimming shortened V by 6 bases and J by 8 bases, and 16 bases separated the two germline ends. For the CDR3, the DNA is TGTGCCAGCAGCCTAGCGGCACACGGGGAAGCTTTCTTT. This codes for CASSLAAHGEAFF.

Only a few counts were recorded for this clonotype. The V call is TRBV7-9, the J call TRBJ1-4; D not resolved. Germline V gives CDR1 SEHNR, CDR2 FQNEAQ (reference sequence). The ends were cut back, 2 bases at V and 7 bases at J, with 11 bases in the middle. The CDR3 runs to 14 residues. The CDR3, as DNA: TGTGCCAGCAGCTTAAACGCCTATAGTGAAAAACTGTTTTTT. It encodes CASSLNAYSEKLFF.

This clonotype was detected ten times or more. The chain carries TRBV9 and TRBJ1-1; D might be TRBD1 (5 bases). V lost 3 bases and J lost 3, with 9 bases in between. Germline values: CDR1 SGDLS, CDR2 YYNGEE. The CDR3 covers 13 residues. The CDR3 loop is CASSEGSYTEAFF. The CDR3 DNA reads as TGTGCCAGCAGCGAGGGGAGTTACACTGAAGCTTTCTTT.

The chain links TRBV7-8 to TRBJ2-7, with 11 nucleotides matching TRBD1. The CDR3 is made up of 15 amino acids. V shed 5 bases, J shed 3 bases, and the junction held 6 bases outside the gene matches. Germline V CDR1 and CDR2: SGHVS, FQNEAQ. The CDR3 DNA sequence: TGTGCCAGCAGCAAATCCGGGACAGGGGGCTACGAGCAGTACTTC. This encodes CASSKSGTGGYEQYF.

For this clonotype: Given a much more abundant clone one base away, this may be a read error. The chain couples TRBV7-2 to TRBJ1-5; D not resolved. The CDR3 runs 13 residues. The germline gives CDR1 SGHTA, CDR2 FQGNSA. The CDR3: CASTPAGGQPKHF. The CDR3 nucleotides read TGTGCCAGCACCCCCGCGGGTGGTCAGCCCAAGCATTTT.

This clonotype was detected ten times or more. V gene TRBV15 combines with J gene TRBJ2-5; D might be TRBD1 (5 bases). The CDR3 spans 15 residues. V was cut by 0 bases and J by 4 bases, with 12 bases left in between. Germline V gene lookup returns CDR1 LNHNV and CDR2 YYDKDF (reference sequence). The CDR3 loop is CATSRDVSRVETQYF. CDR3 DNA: TGTGCCACCAGCAGAGATGTGAGCAGGGTAGAGACCCAGTACTTC.

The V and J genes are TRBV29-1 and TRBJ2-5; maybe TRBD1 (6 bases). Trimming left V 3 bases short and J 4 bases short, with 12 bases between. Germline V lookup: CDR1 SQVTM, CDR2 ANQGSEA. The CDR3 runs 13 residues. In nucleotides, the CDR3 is TGCAGCGTTGACAGGGGAGTATTAGAGACCCAGTACTTC. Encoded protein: CSVDRGVLETQYF.

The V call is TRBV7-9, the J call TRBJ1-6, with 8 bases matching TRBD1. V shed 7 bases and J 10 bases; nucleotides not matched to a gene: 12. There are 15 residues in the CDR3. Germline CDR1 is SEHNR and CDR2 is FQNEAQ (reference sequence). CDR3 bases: TGTGCCAGCATCCCCCGGACAGGGCTGAGATCACCCCTCCACTTT. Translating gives CASIPRTGLRSPLHF.

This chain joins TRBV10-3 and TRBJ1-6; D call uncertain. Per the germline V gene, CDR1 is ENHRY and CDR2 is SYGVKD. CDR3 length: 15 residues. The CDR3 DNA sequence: TGTGCTAGTCGAGTCAGCGGCGGGGATAATTCACCCCTCCACTTT. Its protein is CASRVSGGDNSPLHF.

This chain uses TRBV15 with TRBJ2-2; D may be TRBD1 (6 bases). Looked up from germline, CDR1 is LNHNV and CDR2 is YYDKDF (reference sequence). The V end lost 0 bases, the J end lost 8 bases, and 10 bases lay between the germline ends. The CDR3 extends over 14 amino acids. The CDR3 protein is CATSRDVGTGELFF. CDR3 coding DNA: TGTGCCACCAGCAGAGATGTGGGGACAGGGGAGCTGTTTTTT. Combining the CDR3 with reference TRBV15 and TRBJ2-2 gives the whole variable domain DAMVIQNPRYQVTQFGKPVTLSCSQTLNHNVMYWYQQKSSQAPKLLFHYYDKDFNNEADTPDNFQSRRPNTSFCFLDIRSPGLGDTAMYLCATSRDVGTGELFFGEGSRLTVL.

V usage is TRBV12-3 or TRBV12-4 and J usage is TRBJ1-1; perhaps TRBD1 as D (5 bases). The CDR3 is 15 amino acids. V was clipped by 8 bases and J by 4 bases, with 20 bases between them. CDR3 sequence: CASEGMGGASTEAFF. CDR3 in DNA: TGTGCCAGCGAAGGAATGGGAGGGGCTTCCACTGAAGCTTTCTTT.

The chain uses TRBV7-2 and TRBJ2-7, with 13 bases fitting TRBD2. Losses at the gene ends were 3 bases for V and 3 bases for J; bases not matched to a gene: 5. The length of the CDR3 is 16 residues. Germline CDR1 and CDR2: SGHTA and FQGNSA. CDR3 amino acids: CASSFRTSGSNYEQYF. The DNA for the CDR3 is TGTGCCAGCAGCTTTAGGACTAGCGGGAGTAACTACGAGCAGTACTTC.

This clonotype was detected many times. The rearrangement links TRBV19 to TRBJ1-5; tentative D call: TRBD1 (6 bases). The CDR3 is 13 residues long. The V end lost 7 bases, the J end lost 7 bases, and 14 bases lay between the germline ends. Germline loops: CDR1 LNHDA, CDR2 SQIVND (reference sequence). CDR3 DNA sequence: TGTGCCAGTACCATCCAGGGGAGCCAGCCCCAGCATTTT. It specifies CASTIQGSQPQHF.

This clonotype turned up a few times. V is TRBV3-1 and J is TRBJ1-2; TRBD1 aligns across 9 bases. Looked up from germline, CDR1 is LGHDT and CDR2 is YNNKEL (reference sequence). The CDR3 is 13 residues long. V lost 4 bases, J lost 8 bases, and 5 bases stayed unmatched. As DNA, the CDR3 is TGTGCCAGCAGCCGAGGGACAGGGAGAGGCTACACCTTC. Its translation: CASSRGTGRGYTF. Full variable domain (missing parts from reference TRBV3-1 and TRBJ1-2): DTAVSQTPKYLVTQMGNDKSIKCEQNLGHDTMYWYKQDSKKFLKIMFSYNNKELIINETVPNRFSPKSPDKAHLNLHINSLELGDSAVYFCASSRGTGRGYTFGSGTRLTVV.

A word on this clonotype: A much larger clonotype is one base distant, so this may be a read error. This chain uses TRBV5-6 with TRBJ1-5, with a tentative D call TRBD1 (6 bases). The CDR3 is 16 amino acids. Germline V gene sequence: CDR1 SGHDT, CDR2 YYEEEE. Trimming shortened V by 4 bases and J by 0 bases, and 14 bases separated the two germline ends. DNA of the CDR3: TGTGCCAGCAGCCACCACGACAGGAATAGCAATCAGCCCCAGCATTTT. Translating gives CASSHHDRNSNQPQHF.

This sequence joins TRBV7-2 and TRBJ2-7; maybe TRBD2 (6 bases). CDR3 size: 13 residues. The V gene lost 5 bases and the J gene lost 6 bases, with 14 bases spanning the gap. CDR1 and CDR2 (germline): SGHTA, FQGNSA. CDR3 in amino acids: CASSPGLLSEQYF. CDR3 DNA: TGTGCCAGCAGCCCGGGACTCTTATCCGAGCAGTACTTC. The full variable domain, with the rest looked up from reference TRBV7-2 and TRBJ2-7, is GAGVSQSPSNKVTEKGKDVELRCDPISGHTALYWYRQSLGQGLEFLIYFQGNSAPDKSGLPSDRFSAERTGGSVSTLTIQRTQQEDSAVYLCASSPGLLSEQYFGPGTRLTVT.

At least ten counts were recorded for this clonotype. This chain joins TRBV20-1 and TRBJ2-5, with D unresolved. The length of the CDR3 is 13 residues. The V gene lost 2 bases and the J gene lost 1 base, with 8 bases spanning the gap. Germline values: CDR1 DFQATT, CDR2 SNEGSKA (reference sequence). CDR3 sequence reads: CSARPELQETQYF. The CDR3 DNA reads TGCAGTGCTAGACCGGAGCTCCAAGAGACCCAGTACTTC.

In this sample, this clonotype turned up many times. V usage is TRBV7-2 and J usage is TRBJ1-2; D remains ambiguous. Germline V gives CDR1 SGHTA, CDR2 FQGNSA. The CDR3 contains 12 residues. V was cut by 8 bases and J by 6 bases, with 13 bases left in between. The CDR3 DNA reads TGTGCCAGCCTGGACTGGGGAGATGGCTACACCTTC. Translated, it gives CASLDWGDGYTF.

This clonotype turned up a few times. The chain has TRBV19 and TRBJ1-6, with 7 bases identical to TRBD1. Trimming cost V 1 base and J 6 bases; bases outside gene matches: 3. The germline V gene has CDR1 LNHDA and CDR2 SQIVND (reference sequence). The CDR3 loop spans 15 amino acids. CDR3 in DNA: TGTGCCAGTAGTATAGGAGACAGGGTTAATTCACCCCTCCACTTT. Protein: CASSIGDRVNSPLHF. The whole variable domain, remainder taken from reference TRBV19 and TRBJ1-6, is DGGITQSPKYLFRKEGQNVTLSCEQNLNHDAMYWYRQDPGQGLRLIYYSQIVNDFQKGDIAEGYSVSREKKESFPLTVTSAQKNPTAFYLCASSIGDRVNSPLHFGNGTRLTVT.